These T cell receptor beta chains were read from a single sample in a study of brain T cells in children with intractable seizures. Some clones are missing from TCRdb's copy, which holds only in-frame ones; the method was immunoSEQ multiplex PCR. Of under 400,000 clones listed, approximately 93% are singletons. This sample comprised peripheral blood, obtained around 5 months after surgery. These receptors were taken from a boy younger than two with tuberous sclerosis and intractable seizures. Both conserved end residues are part of each CDR3. D genes are given only for firm matches. Clone size appears in some rows only: once, few, many, or a class for an expanded clone.

j_gene | d_gene | abundance | v_gene | CDR3nt | CDR3aa
TRBJ2-7 | NA | NA | TRBV9 | TGTGCCAGCAGCGACGGAGTCTCCTACGAGCAGTACTTC | CASSDGVSYEQYF
TRBJ2-1 | NA | NA | TRBV10-3 | TGTGCCATCCCTCCTAGCGACGGAGGTCACGAGCAGTTCTTC | CAIPPSDGGHEQFF
TRBJ2-1 | NA | NA | TRBV9 | TGTGCCAGCAGCCTCACCCTCATTAGCGGTCGCTACAATGAGCAGTTCTTC | CASSLTLISGRYNEQFF
TRBJ2-6 | NA | NA | TRBV7-6 | TGTGCCAGCAGTCTAGGGCAGGGTTCCTCTGGGGCCAACGTCCTGACTTTC | CASSLGQGSSGANVLTF
TRBJ2-3 | TRBD2 | NA | TRBV4-2 | TGTGCCAGCAGCCAAGCGACTAGCGGGGCAGGCACTGGCACAGATACGCAGTATTTT | CASSQATSGAGTGTDTQYF
TRBJ1-1 | NA | NA | TRBV19 | TGTGCCAGTAGTATAGATCCCGGGGCCTTGAACACTGAAGCTTTCTTT | CASSIDPGALNTEAFF
TRBJ1-1 | NA | NA | TRBV18 | TGTGCCAGCTCACGGACGGCCAACACTGAAGCTTTCTTT | CASSRTANTEAFF
TRBJ1-6 | TRBD1 | NA | TRBV24-1 | TGTGCCACCAGTGATGACAGGGGGTCACCCCTCCACTTT | CATSDDRGSPLHF
TRBJ2-1 | NA | NA | TRBV3-1/TRBV3-2 | TGTGCCAGCAGCCAAGCGCTCCTTTCCTACAATGAGCAGTTCTTC | CASSQALLSYNEQFF
TRBJ1-1 | TRBD1 | NA | TRBV3-1/TRBV3-2 | TGTGCCAGCAGCTGGGACAGGGACACTGAAGCTTTCTTT | CASSWDRDTEAFF
TRBJ1-3 | NA | NA | TRBV2 | TGTGCCAGCAACCAGAACTCTGGAAACACCATATATTTT | CASNQNSGNTIYF
TRBJ2-1 | NA | NA | TRBV7-8 | TGTGCCAGCAGCTTCCTCGGGAGCTCTAGCTCCTACAATGAGCAGTTCTTC | CASSFLGSSSSYNEQFF
TRBJ2-7 | NA | NA | TRBV5-4 | TGTGCCAGCAGCCACTATTCCTACGAGCAGTACTTC | CASSHYSYEQYF
TRBJ2-3 | NA | NA | TRBV29-1 | TGCAGCGTTTACCCATCCTTGGATACGCAGTATTTT | CSVYPSLDTQYF
TRBJ2-5 | TRBD2 | NA | TRBV6-5 | TGTGCCAGCAGTCAACTAGCGGGAGAAGGGACCCAGTACTTC | CASSQLAGEGTQYF
TRBJ2-1 | TRBD2 | once | TRBV24-1 | TGTGCCACCAGTGGACTCGCTGGTGGGGCGGGAGTCTACAATGAGCAGTTCTTC | CATSGLAGGAGVYNEQFF
TRBJ2-1 | NA | once | TRBV6-5 | TGTGCCAGCAGTTTTTCGAGCTCCTACAATGAGCAGTTCTTC | CASSFSSSYNEQFF
TRBJ2-7 | TRBD1 | NA | TRBV5-6 | TGTGCCAGCAGCGAGACAGGGAGACCCTACGAGCAGTACTTC | CASSETGRPYEQYF